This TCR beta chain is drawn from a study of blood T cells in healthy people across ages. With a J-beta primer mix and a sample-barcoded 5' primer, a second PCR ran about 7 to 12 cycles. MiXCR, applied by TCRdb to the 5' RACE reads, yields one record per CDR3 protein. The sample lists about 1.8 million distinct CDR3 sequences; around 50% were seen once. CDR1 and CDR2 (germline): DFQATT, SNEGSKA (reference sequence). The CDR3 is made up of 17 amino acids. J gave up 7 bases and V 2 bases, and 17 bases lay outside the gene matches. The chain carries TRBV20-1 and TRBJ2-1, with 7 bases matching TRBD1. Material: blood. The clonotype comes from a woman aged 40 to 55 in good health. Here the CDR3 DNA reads TGCAGTGCTAGACTGCACCCCGGGACAGACCTAGGGAATGAGCAGTTCTTC. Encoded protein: CSARLHPGTDLGNEQFF.